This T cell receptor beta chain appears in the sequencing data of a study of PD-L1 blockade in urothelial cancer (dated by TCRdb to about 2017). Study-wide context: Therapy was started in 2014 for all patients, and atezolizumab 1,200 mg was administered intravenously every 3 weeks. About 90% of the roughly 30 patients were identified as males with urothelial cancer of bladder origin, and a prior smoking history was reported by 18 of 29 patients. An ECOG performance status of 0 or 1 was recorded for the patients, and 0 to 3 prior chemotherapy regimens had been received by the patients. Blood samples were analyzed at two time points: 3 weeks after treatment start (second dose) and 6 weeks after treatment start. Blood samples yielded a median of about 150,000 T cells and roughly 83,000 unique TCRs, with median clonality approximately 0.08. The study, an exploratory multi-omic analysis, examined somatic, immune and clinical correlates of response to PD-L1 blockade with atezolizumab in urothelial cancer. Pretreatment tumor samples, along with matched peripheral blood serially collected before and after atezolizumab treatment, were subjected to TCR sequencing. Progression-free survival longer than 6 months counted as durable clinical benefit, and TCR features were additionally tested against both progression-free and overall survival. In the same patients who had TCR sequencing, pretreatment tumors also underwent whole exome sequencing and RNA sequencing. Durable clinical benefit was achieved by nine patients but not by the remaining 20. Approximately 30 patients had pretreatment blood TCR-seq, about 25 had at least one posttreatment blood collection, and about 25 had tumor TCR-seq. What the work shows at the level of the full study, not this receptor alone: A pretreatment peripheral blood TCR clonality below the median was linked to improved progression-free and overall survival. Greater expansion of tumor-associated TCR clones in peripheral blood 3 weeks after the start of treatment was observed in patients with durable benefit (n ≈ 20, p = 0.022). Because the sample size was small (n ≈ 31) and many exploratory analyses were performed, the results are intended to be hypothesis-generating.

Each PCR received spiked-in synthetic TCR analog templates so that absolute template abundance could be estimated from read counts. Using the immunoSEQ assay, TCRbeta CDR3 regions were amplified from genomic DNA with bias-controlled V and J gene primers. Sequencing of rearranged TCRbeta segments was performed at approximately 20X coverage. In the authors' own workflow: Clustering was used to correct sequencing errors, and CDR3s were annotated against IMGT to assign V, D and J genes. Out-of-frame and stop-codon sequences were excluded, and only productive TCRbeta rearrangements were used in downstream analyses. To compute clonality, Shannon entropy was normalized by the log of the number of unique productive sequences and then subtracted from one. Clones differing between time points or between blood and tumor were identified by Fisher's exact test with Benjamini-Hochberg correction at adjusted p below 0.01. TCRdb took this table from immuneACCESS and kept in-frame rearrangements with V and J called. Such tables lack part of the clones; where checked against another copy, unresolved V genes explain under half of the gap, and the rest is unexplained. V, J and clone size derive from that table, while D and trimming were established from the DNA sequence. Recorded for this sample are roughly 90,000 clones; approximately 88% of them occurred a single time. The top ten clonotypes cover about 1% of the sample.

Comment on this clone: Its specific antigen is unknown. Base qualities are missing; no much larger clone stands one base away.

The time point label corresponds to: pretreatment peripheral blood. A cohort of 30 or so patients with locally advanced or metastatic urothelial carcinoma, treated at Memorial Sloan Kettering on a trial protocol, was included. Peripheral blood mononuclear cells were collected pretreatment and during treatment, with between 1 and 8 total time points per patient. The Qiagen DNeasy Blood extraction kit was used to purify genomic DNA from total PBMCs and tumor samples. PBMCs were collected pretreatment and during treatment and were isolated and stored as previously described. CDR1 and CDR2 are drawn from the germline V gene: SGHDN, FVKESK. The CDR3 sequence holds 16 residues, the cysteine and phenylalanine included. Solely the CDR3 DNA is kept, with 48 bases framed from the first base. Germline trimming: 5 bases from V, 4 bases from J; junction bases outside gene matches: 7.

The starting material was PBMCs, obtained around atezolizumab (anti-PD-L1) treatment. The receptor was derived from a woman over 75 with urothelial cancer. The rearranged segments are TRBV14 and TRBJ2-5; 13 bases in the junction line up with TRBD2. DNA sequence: TGTGCCAGCAGCGATAGACTAGCGGGAGGTCGAGAGACCCAGTACTTC. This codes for CASSDRLAGGRETQYF.